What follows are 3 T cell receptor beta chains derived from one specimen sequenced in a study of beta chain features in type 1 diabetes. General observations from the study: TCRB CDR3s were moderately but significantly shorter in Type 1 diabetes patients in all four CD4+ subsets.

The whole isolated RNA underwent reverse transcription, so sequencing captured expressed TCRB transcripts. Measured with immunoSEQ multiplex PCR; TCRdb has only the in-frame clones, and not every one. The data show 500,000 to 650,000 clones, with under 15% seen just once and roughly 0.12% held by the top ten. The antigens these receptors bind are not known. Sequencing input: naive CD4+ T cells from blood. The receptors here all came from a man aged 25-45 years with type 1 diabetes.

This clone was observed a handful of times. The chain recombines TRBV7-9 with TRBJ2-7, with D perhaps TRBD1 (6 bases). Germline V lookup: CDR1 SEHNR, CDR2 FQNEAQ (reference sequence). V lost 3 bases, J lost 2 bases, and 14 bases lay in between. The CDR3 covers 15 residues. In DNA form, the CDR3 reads TGTGCCAGCAGCTTGCGACAGGACCCTGCCTACGAGCAGTACTTC. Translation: CASSLRQDPAYEQYF.

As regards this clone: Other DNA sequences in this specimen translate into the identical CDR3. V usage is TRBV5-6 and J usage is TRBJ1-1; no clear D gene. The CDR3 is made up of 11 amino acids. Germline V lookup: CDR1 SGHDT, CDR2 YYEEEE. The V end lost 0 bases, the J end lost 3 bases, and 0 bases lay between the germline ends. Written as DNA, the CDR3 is TGTGCCAGCAGCTTGGACACTGAAGCTTTCTTT. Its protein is CASSLDTEAFF.

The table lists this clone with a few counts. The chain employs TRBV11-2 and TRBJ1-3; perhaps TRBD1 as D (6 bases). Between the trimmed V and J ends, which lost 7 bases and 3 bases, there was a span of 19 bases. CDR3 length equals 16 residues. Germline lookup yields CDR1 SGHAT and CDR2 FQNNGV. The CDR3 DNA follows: TGTGCCAGCACCCCCACGTCGGGGGCCGGTGGAAACACCATATATTTT. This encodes CASTPTSGAGGNTIYF.